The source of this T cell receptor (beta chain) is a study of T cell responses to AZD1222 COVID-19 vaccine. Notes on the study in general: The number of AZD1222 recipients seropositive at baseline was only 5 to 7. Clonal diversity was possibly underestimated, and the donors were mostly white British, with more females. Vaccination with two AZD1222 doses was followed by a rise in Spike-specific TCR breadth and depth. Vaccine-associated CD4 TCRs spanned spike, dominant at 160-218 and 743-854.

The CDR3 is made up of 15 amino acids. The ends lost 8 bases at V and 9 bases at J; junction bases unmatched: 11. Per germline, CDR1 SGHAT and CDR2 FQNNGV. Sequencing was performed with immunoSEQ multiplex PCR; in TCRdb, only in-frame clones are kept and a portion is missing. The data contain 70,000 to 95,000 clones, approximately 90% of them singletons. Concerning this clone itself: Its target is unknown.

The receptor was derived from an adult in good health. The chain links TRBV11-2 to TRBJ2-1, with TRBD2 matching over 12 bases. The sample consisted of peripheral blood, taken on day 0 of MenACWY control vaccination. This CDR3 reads CASGMGLAGWGEQFF. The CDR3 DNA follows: TGTGCCAGCGGTATGGGACTAGCGGGCTGGGGTGAGCAGTTCTTC.